This paragraph reports one TCR beta chain. It lacks a known antigen. The sample originates from a study of cytomegalovirus exposure and HLA in healthy donors (dated by TCRdb to the late 2010s). Regarding the complete study: According to an earlier analysis of several hundred of the donors, about 179 million T cells yielded roughly 110 million unique TCR beta sequences and approximately 300 Gb of sequence data. An early release covering about 600 HLA-typed donors comprised about 310 gigabases of sequencing data and approximately 80 million unique TCR sequences. The genetic ancestry cluster associated with self-reported Caucasian donors included around 76% of the approximately 400 genotyped donors. The study aimed to test whether signatures of past pathogen exposure could be identified by cataloging public T cell receptors. The study used immunosequencing to profile the T cell repertoires of some 600 subjects and linked those repertoires to cytomegalovirus serostatus. In addition to the first cohort of 666 subjects, a separate validation cohort of about 120 different subjects was used. High-throughput TCR immunosequencing, statistical association of individual TCRs with disease status, and machine learning were combined to predict cytomegalovirus infection status. To study patterns of TCR occurrence, a later analysis re-analyzed previously published TCR beta repertoires from around 660 donors and added high-resolution HLA genotyping. Rather than drawing on any new phenotypic data, the later analysis identified candidate immune exposures from TCR beta sequences and the way those sequences occurred across donors. An earlier analysis of several hundred of the donors applied high-throughput TCR beta sequencing to assess whether each TCR beta V gene segment acted as functional or pseudogenic. Donor age, sex, ethnicity and CMV serostatus were compiled together with the repertoire data. A later genetic analysis took genome-wide SNP genotypes for about 55% of the 666 donors and used that subset as a discovery cohort. Every discovery cohort repertoire had been produced on one sequencing platform. Both class I and class II loci were covered by HLA typing, at four-digit resolution. The number of typed donors differed by locus: about 620-640 for A, B, C, DRB1 and DQB1; approximately 520 for DQA1; around 610 for DPA1; and some 470 for DPB1. Several DR-DQ haplotypes were handled as single units for association and clustering because linkage in the cohort was strong. On average, roughly 240,000 unique TCR beta nucleotide sequences were sequenced per donor among several hundred genotyped donors of the cohort, with around 19% of those sequences being non-productive. What the work shows at the level of the full study, not this receptor alone: The study gave a list of 150 to 200 TCR beta chains associated with cytomegalovirus. In vitro tests confirmed that a few of the cytomegalovirus-associated TCR beta chains recognize cytomegalovirus antigens. Assigning TCR associations to individual alleles was difficult when HLA alleles, especially DR and DQ, strongly co-occurred. Some IMGT-functional V segments, including TRBV6-2 and TRBV6-3, could not be told apart with the 87-base-pair reads, so those segments were excluded. The authors suggested that the approach could potentially be generalized to other disease states and immunological phenotypes. A later analysis found that TCR association rates varied across HLA loci, with DRB1 alleles showing the most associated TCRs and HLA-C alleles the fewest. The cohort was sequenced for TCR beta chains only, and without alpha or paired-chain data the features that could be detected were limited. Linkage disequilibrium might explain the correlated functional status among segregating V segments, but an unknown experimental factor could not be ruled out. For the cohort, immune exposure information was limited to CMV serostatus. An association between a missense DCLRE1C variant and V-gene and J-gene trimming of TCR beta chains was found in a later genetic analysis and replicated in an independent cohort. Presence/absence analyses assumed roughly uniform sequencing depth across donors, an assumption that may not hold. Most TCR sequences were observed very rarely across donors, whereas some public TCRs were present in many individuals. A cluster of highly shared sequence variants was judged likely to represent a technical artifact of the sequencing pipeline. Seventeen rarely observed V segments, including chromosome 9 orphons, were excluded from the earlier analysis of a few hundred of the donors because counts were too low. Compared with equally common non-associated chains, HLA-associated TCR beta chains in a later analysis were more clonally expanded and had lower generation probabilities. A later analysis found that most CMV-associated TCR beta chains appeared HLA-restricted, with HLA associations seemingly driven largely by CMV exposure. The classifier was reported to diagnose cytomegalovirus status with high specificity and sensitivity in both the original cohort and the validation cohort. At a false discovery rate of 0.05, a later analysis linked 16,000 or so TCR beta sequences to specific HLA alleles. A further reported finding was that TCR beta sequences accurately predicted the HLA-A and HLA-B alleles for most subjects in the first cohort. In a later genetic analysis, fewer N-insertions in productive TCRs were reported among donors in an Asian-associated ancestry cluster than the 666-donor mean. A later analysis reported that several top co-occurrence clusters appeared linked to parvovirus B19, influenza, CMV and Epstein-Barr virus. Because HLA typing was missing for some donors at each locus, association tests included only the typed subset. An earlier analysis of 587 of the donors showed that most TCR beta V segments appeared in productive rearrangements either about 87% or about 30% of the time, which broadly matched IMGT annotations.

The cohort comprised hundreds of healthy bone marrow donors. All cohort members were sampled while nominally healthy, although unrecorded immune exposures were likely present. The donor was CMV seronegative and was included in the group of under 450 seronegative cohort members. A peripheral blood sample was collected from each donor, and TCR beta sequencing was performed on peripheral blood mononuclear cells. The Qiagen DNeasy Blood Extraction Kit was used to extract genomic DNA from the blood cell samples. Libraries were made using the immunoSEQ multiplex PCR assay. A mixture of 60 forward primers for TCR Vbeta segments and 13 reverse primers for TCR Jbeta segments was used in the multiplex PCR. Amplification of the CDR3 region of rearranged TCR beta genes was performed with a multiplex PCR assay on genomic DNA. On the Illumina HiSeq System, the amplified TCR beta libraries were sequenced as 87-base-pair reads. Per the source publication's procedure: Across the roughly 700 repertoires, a later analysis counted tens of millions of unique TCR beta chains, roughly 11 million of which were shared by at least two donors. A nearest-neighbor algorithm error-corrected the raw reads and collapsed the reads into unique sequences, merging closely related sequences to remove PCR and sequencing errors. Alignment of CDR3 sequences to IMGT reference sequences was used to assign V, D and J gene segments. For a sequence to be retained, a match of at least six nucleotides to both a V gene segment and a J gene segment was required. Rearrangements were called productive when the CDR3 lacked stop codons and stayed in frame with V and J; all others were non-productive. CDR3 was defined according to IMGT convention as the region running from the second conserved V-encoded cysteine to the conserved J-encoded phenylalanine. The earlier analysis of 500 to 750 of the donors excluded any sequence lacking an unambiguous match to a single V gene segment. In an earlier analysis of several hundred of the donors, V segments were called functional above 56.7% productive rearrangements and were called segregating when the between-donor standard deviation exceeded 5%. A statistical classification framework was built for diagnosing cytomegalovirus status from the catalog of TCR beta chain sequences. V and J gene assignment, in a later analysis, came from comparing TCR nucleotide sequences with IMGT/GENE-DB human TR gene sequences. Using the TCRdist pipeline, a later analysis assigned CDR3 sequences along with most-parsimonious VDJ recombination scenarios. In a later analysis, each TCR beta chain was defined by its CDR3 amino acid sequence together with its V-gene family, and reads lacking a unique V-gene family were excluded. As a way to deal with suspected cross-contamination and a sequencing artifact, a later analysis dropped under 600 nucleotide sequences that were highly shared and had low generation probability. In a later analysis, a clonal expansion index for each public chain was calculated from normalized within-repertoire ranks of inferred template counts. In a later analysis, generation probabilities were computed with a VDJ recombination model fitted to out-of-frame rearrangements, and the resulting probabilities were checked against IGoR. In a later analysis, TCR-TCR, TCR-HLA and TCR-CMV co-occurrence was scored with hypergeometric tests, and a repertoire-size bias correction was applied to TCR pairs. A later analysis estimated false discovery rates by permuting HLA or CMV assignments 20 times. In a later analysis, co-occurring TCRs were grouped using DBSCAN, with TCRdist sequence similarity added in when clustering inside HLA-allele-positive subsets. Repertoires with fewer than 30,000 or more than 120,000 public chains were left out of co-occurrence clustering, as were a handful of repertoires with anomalous nucleotide sharing. The source is immuneACCESS, and TCRdb retained only in-frame sequences with V and J called. Part of the clones is not carried over; for the studies checked, unresolved V genes explain less than half of this, and the remainder is unexplained. From that table come the V and J calls and clone size; the DNA was used to work out D and trimming. The sample has about 200,000 clones on record. The biggest ten clones account for roughly 6.7% of the sample.

V was cut back by 3 bases and J by 3 bases, leaving a gap of 8 bases between them. The CDR3 starts with the cysteine, ends with the phenylalanine, and has 13 residues. Here the CDR3 DNA is all that survives: 39 bases in frame from base 1. Per the germline V gene, MDHEN is the CDR1 and SYDVKM is the CDR2. The sample taken for sequencing was PBMCs. The rearranged segments are TRBV28 and TRBJ1-2; the D gene identity is not certain. The TCR originated in a man aged 30 to 45 in good health and CMV-seronegative. The nucleotides read TGTGCCAGCAGTTTGGTACACCACTATGGCTACACCTTC. Its protein reads: CASSLVHHYGYTF.